Following are 27 T cell receptor beta chains from one sample sequenced in a study of PD-L1 blockade in urothelial cancer. Libraries were prepared by immunoSEQ multiplex PCR; TCRdb keeps only in-frame clonotypes and omits some of them. The profile covers tens of thousands of clones, with 84% appearing a single time and around a tenth taken by the ten largest. Indicated time point: pretreatment peripheral blood. The source was PBMCs, collected around atezolizumab (anti-PD-L1) treatment. Source of these receptors: a woman between 65 and 79 years old with urothelial cancer.

The chain couples TRBV9 to TRBJ1-2; 9 bases align to TRBD1. Per the germline V gene, CDR1 is SGDLS and CDR2 is YYNGEE. Trimming cost V 3 bases and J 4 bases; bases outside gene matches: 1. This CDR3 is 13 amino acids long. The CDR3 sequence: CASSGTGVYGYTF. The CDR3 nucleotides read TGTGCCAGCAGCGGGACAGGGGTCTATGGCTACACCTTC.

This clone was detected only a few times. The V and J genes are TRBV2 and TRBJ2-7; a weak D match, TRBD2 (6 bases). The CDR3 runs 13 residues. Trimming pared 2 bases from V and 3 bases from J, leaving 8 bases between. Germline CDR1 is SNHLY and CDR2 is FYNNEI. In nucleotides, the CDR3 is TGTGCCAGCAGTGAAACGACTAGCTACGAGCAGTACTTC. Translating gives CASSETTSYEQYF.

The chain carries TRBV2 and TRBJ1-1; the D gene is possibly TRBD1 (5 bases). Germline V gives CDR1 SNHLY, CDR2 FYNNEI. The CDR3 has 12 residues. Trimming cost V 8 bases and J 6 bases, with 13 bases left between them. As DNA, the CDR3 is TGTGCCAGCTGCGGGGCGGGAGCTGAAGCTTTCTTT. Translated: CASCGAGAEAFF.

J is TRBJ2-7 and V is TRBV9; D is uncertain. The CDR3 is 11 residues long. Germline values: CDR1 SGDLS, CDR2 YYNGEE. The V end lost 4 bases, the J end lost 3 bases, and 5 bases lay between the germline ends. CDR3 nucleotides: TGTGCCAGCAGCTCTAACTACGAGCAGTACTTC. It translates to CASSSNYEQYF.

The chain recombines TRBV5-4 with TRBJ2-5; D gene ambiguous. Germline CDR1 SGHNT, CDR2 YYREEE (reference sequence). There are 13 residues in the CDR3. The ends were cut back, 0 bases at V and 9 bases at J, with 12 bases in the middle. In DNA form, the CDR3 reads TGTGCCAGCAGCTTGGCTCGCAAGTCGGCCCAGTACTTC. It codes for CASSLARKSAQYF. Supplemented by reference TRBV5-4 and TRBJ2-5, the full variable domain reads ETGVTQSPTHLIKTRGQQVTLRCSSQSGHNTVSWYQQALGQGPQFIFQYYREEENGRGNFPPRFSGLQFPNYSSELNVNALELDDSALYLCASSLARKSAQYFGPGTRLLVL.

The rearrangement links TRBV7-8 to TRBJ1-4; tentative D call: TRBD1 (6 bases). The germline V and J ends were trimmed by 4 bases and 7 bases, with 16 bases remaining between them. The CDR3 runs 15 residues. Per the germline V gene, CDR1 is SGHVS and CDR2 is FQNEAQ. CDR3 amino acids: CASSSRGGGREKLFF. The CDR3 coding sequence is TGTGCCAGCAGCTCTCGAGGGGGGGGACGTGAAAAACTGTTTTTT.

The V call is TRBV4-1, the J call TRBJ2-5, with a possible D match to TRBD1 (7 bases). Germline values: CDR1 MGHRA, CDR2 YSYEKL. This CDR3 has 18 residues. Trimming cost V 1 base and J 2 bases, with 20 bases left between them. The CDR3 is CASSQGPLGGTAQETQYF. CDR3 coding DNA: TGCGCCAGCAGCCAAGGTCCGCTCGGAGGGACAGCACAAGAGACCCAGTACTTC.

The V and J genes are TRBV9 and TRBJ1-6; no firm D call. Trimming left V 8 bases short and J 7 bases short, with 10 bases between. Per the germline V gene, CDR1 is SGDLS and CDR2 is YYNGEE. This CDR3 region has 12 residues. The CDR3 region has the DNA TGTGCCAGGGCCACAAAAAATTCACCCCTCCACTTT. Protein product: CARATKNSPLHF.

This chain joins TRBV6-6 and TRBJ2-2; TRBD2 agrees at 9 bases. The trim removed 2 bases at V and 0 bases at J, leaving 1 base unmatched. The CDR3 has 16 amino acids. Germline assignment: CDR1 MNHNY and CDR2 SVGAGI (reference sequence). In nucleotides, the CDR3 is TGTGCCAGCAGTTACAGACTAGCGGCGAACACCGGGGAGCTGTTTTTT. This translates into CASSYRLAANTGELFF.

The chain combines TRBV7-2 with TRBJ2-4; 11 positions agree with TRBD1. V lost 3 bases and J lost 2; bases outside the gene matches: 3. In germline, CDR1 is SGHTA, CDR2 FQGNSA. The CDR3 runs to 16 residues. The CDR3 spells CASSFGQGATKNIQYF. CDR3 DNA sequence: TGTGCCAGCAGCTTTGGACAGGGGGCAACCAAAAACATTCAGTACTTC.

This clone was observed at least ten times. The rearrangement joins TRBV12-5 to TRBJ1-2; TRBD1 is a possible D gene (5 bases). CDR3 size: 16 residues. V lost 0 bases and J 6 bases, leaving 17 bases between the germline ends. Germline CDR1 reads LGHNT; CDR2 reads FRNRAP. CDR3 sequence: CASGLVRGDRAHGYTF. CDR3 DNA: TGTGCTAGTGGTTTGGTACGGGGGGATCGGGCTCATGGCTACACCTTC.

This clone was seen a single time. The chain combines TRBV19 with TRBJ1-4; 9 bases fit TRBD1. The trim removed 4 bases at V and 4 bases at J, leaving 7 bases unmatched. Germline-derived CDR1 and CDR2 are LNHDA and SQIVND (reference sequence). There are 16 residues in the CDR3. CDR3 loop: CASSTGDRELNEKLFF. The CDR3, as DNA: TGTGCCAGTAGTACCGGGGACAGGGAACTTAATGAAAAACTGTTTTTT.

The genes are TRBV4-2 and TRBJ1-1; the D gene is possibly TRBD1 (5 bases). The CDR3 runs 15 residues. Between the trimmed V and J ends, which lost 1 base and 0 bases, there was a span of 9 bases. Germline V CDR1 and CDR2: LGHNA, YNFKEQ. As DNA, the CDR3 is TGTGCCAGCAGCCAAGGGCGGGGCTTGAACACTGAAGCTTTCTTT. This codes for CASSQGRGLNTEAFF.

This CDR3 reads CASSLGQGQTYEQYF. In DNA form, the CDR3 reads TGTGCCAGCAGCCTCGGCCAGGGACAAACCTACGAGCAGTACTTC. The chain joins TRBV7-2 to TRBJ2-7, with D maybe TRBD1 (6 bases). Trimming stripped 5 bases from V and 2 bases from J, with 16 bases between. CDR3 size: 15 residues. Germline assignment: CDR1 SGHTA and CDR2 FQGNSA.

This clone was observed a single time. The V gene is TRBV7-9, the J gene TRBJ1-2; possibly TRBD1 for D (6 bases). The CDR3 covers 12 residues. The V end lost 5 bases, the J end lost 7 bases, and 11 bases lay between the germline ends. Germline CDR1 and CDR2: SEHNR and FQNEAQ (reference sequence). CDR3 DNA sequence: TGTGCCAGCAGCGCACAGGGTTCTGGCTACACCTTC. It translates to CASSAQGSGYTF.

This sequence joins TRBV5-1 and TRBJ2-3; D uncertain. The CDR3 runs 14 residues. Germline values: CDR1 SGHRS, CDR2 YFSETQ. The V end lost 5 bases, the J end lost 1 base, and 11 bases lay between the germline ends. CDR3 residues: CASSLERRTDTQYF. CDR3 coding DNA: TGCGCCAGCAGTCTAGAGCGACGCACAGATACGCAGTATTTT.

The chain carries TRBV6-4 and TRBJ1-6, with 9 bases matching TRBD1. With V trimmed by 6 bases and J by 5 bases, 2 bases remained unmatched. CDR1 and CDR2 from the germline V gene are MRHNA and SNTAGT. This CDR3 is 14 amino acids long. CDR3 coding DNA: TGTGCCAGCAGGAGGGACAGGGATAATTCACCCCTCCACTTT. Protein: CASRRDRDNSPLHF.

V is TRBV2 and J is TRBJ2-5, with TRBD2 matching 11 bases. The CDR3 contains 15 residues. Germline V gene sequence: CDR1 SNHLY, CDR2 FYNNEI. Trimming took 2 bases from V and 7 from J; bases not matched to a gene: 6. As DNA, the CDR3 is TGTGCCAGCAGTGAATATAGCGGGGGGGCGGCGACCCAGTACTTC. This encodes CASSEYSGGAATQYF.

The rearrangement joins TRBV6-5 to TRBJ1-1; D unclear. Per germline, CDR1 MNHEY and CDR2 SVGAGI. The CDR3 has 12 amino acids. The V gene lost 6 bases and the J gene lost 1 base, with 6 bases spanning the gap. The CDR3 nucleotides read TGTGCCAGCAGCGGTTGGAACACTGAAGCTTTCTTT. Its translation is CASSGWNTEAFF.

This sequence joins TRBV5-1 and TRBJ2-1, with 13 bases lining up with TRBD2. Trimming took 3 bases from V and 6 from J; bases not matched to a gene: 3. Germline CDR1 SGHRS, CDR2 YFSETQ. The CDR3 spans 15 residues. In DNA form, the CDR3 reads TGCGCCAGCAGCTGGACTAGCGGGAGCGGCAATGAGCAGTTCTTC. It translates to CASSWTSGSGNEQFF. The full variable domain, in which reference TRBV5-1 and TRBJ2-1 provide the parts outside the CDR3, is KAGVTQTPRYLIKTRGQQVTLSCSPISGHRSVSWYQQTPGQGLQFLFEYFSETQRNKGNFPGRFSGRQFSNSRSEMNVSTLELGDSALYLCASSWTSGSGNEQFFGPGTRLTVL.

The chain carries TRBV10-3 and TRBJ1-5, with a possible D match to TRBD1 (5 bases). Germline V gene lookup returns CDR1 ENHRY and CDR2 SYGVKD. CDR3 length equals 13 residues. Trimming removed 2 bases from V and 7 bases from J, with 9 bases in between. DNA for the CDR3: TGTGCCATCAGTGAGGGGGCCAACCAGCCCCAGCATTTT. Translated, it gives CAISEGANQPQHF.

The chain couples TRBV7-2 to TRBJ1-4; D ambiguous. Germline V gene data show CDR1 as SGHTA and CDR2 as FQGNSA. Trimming cost V 4 bases and J 3 bases, with 12 bases left between them. This CDR3 has 15 residues. CDR3 bases: TGTGCCAGCAGCTACTTTACGGGAGCTAATGAAAAACTGTTTTTT. Amino acid sequence: CASSYFTGANEKLFF.

This clone was picked up a small number of times. The rearrangement uses TRBV30 and TRBJ1-1; perhaps TRBD1 as D (5 bases). The V and J ends lost 2 bases and 7 bases respectively, with 11 bases between them. The germline V gene encodes CDR1 GTSNPN and CDR2 SVGIG (reference sequence). The CDR3 loop spans 12 amino acids. In DNA form, the CDR3 reads TGTGCCTGGAGTCCCCAGGGAGGTGAAGCTTTCTTT. Residues: CAWSPQGGEAFF.

This chain's CDR3 is CASSLRTGLNEKLFF. CDR3 coding DNA: TGTGCCAGCAGCCTCCGGACAGGGCTTAATGAAAAACTGTTTTTT. The chain carries TRBV7-6 and TRBJ1-4; 8 bases match TRBD1. Losses at the gene ends were 5 bases for V and 4 bases for J; bases not matched to a gene: 6. Germline loops: CDR1 SGHVS, CDR2 FNYEAQ. This CDR3 comprises 15 residues.

This chain uses TRBV7-8 with TRBJ2-2; TRBD2 matches at 10 bases. This CDR3 region has 15 residues. Germline CDR1 is SGHVS and CDR2 is FQNEAQ. The V segment lost 2 bases and the J segment 5 bases; nucleotides outside the gene matches: 2. The CDR3 sequence is CASSLLAGVTGELFF. CDR3 DNA: TGTGCCAGCAGCTTACTAGCGGGAGTTACCGGGGAGCTGTTTTTT. Using reference TRBV7-8 and TRBJ2-2 for the parts outside the CDR3, the full variable domain is GAGVSQSPRYKVAKRGQDVALRCDPISGHVSLFWYQQALGQGPEFLTYFQNEAQLDKSGLPSDRFFAERPEGSVSTLKIQRTQQEDSAVYLCASSLLAGVTGELFFGEGSRLTVL.

The V and J genes are TRBV12-5 and TRBJ1-2; a possible D gene is TRBD1 (6 bases). Trimming took off 6 bases at V and 8 bases at J, with 16 bases between the two ends. From germline, CDR1 is LGHNT and CDR2 FRNRAP. This CDR3 comprises 13 residues. The CDR3 is CASGETGRRGYTF. The CDR3 bases are TGTGCTAGTGGCGAAACAGGGCGCCGAGGCTACACCTTC. Using reference TRBV12-5 and TRBJ1-2 for the parts outside the CDR3, the full variable domain is DARVTQTPRHKVTEMGQEVTMRCQPILGHNTVFWYRQTMMQGLELLAYFRNRAPLDDSGMPKDRFSAEMPDATLATLKIQPSEPRDSAVYFCASGETGRRGYTFGSGTRLTVV.

J is TRBJ1-2 and V is TRBV18; D remains ambiguous. Germline CDR1 reads KGHSH; CDR2 reads LQKENI. Deletions cut 3 bases from V and 6 bases from J, with 11 bases between. This CDR3 has 13 residues. DNA for the CDR3: TGTGCCAGCTCACCGGATCTAGCGAATGGCTACACCTTC. Translating it yields CASSPDLANGYTF. The complete variable domain, with remaining parts taken from reference TRBV18 and TRBJ1-2, reads NAGVMQNPRHLVRRRGQEARLRCSPMKGHSHVYWYRQLPEEGLKFMVYLQKENIIDESGMPKERFSAEFPKEGPSILRIQQVVRGDSAAYFCASSPDLANGYTFGSGTRLTVV.